The 8 T cell receptor beta chains below all came from one sample that was sequenced in a study. One entry per CDR3 protein, called by TCRdb with MiXCR from the RT-PCR reads. The sample holds almost 700,000 distinct CDR3 sequences; about 14% are singletons and the top ten take 3.6%. The sample consisted of memory CD4+ T cells from blood. The receptor source for this set is a female donor in good health, serving as a healthy control.

J is TRBJ1-5 and V is TRBV12-3 or TRBV12-4, with D maybe TRBD1 (5 bases). The length of the CDR3 is 16 residues. Deletions cut 2 bases from V and 0 bases from J, with 11 bases between. The CDR3 loop reads CASSLRRGDSNQPQHF. The CDR3 DNA follows: TGTGCCAGCAGTTTAAGGAGGGGTGATAGCAATCAGCCCCAGCATTTT.

This clonotype was recorded at least ten times. The chain combines TRBV4-2 with TRBJ1-6; 9 nucleotides match TRBD1. CDR3 length: 16 amino acids. Trimming at V came to 2 bases and at J to 7 bases, leaving 6 bases not matched to a gene. CDR1 and CDR2 (germline): LGHNA, YNFKEQ. CDR3 nucleotides: TGTGCCAGCAGCCAAACAACAGGGGGCGGGAATTCACCCCTCCACTTT. Translation gives CASSQTTGGGNSPLHF.

This clonotype has only a few counts. The chain has TRBV7-3 and TRBJ2-1, with D possibly matching TRBD2 (5 bases). The V gene's germline CDR1 is SGHTA and CDR2 FQGTGA. The CDR3 length is 14 residues. V was clipped by 5 bases and J by 10 bases, with 18 bases between them. In DNA form, the CDR3 reads TGTGCCAGCAGCACCCTGGCCCTCGGCGGGGAGCAGTTCTTC. Its translation: CASSTLALGGEQFF.

This clonotype appeared a single time. Germline and junction disagree at one end, which may indicate a read error. The rearrangement joins TRBV11-2 to TRBJ2-3; D gene ambiguous. The CDR3 length is 13 residues. Germline CDR1 SGHAT, CDR2 FQNNGV. The CDR3 protein is CASSSIDTDTRYF. The CDR3 DNA sequence: TGTGCCAGCAGCTCCATCGACACAGATACGCGGTATTTT.

This chain uses TRBV30 with TRBJ2-2; D not resolved. CDR1 GTSNPN and CDR2 SVGIG come from the germline V gene (reference sequence). Deletions cut 1 base from V and 3 bases from J, with 9 bases between. The CDR3 extends over 14 amino acids. The CDR3 DNA sequence: TGTGCCTGGAGTGGTAGGGCCCACACCGGGGAGCTGTTTTTT. Protein sequence: CAWSGRAHTGELFF.

The rearrangement links TRBV20-1 to TRBJ1-2, with D possibly matching TRBD1 (6 bases). V lost 6 bases to trimming and J lost 5 bases, with 19 bases between them. Per the germline V gene, CDR1 is DFQATT and CDR2 is SNEGSKA (reference sequence). CDR3 length: 14 amino acids. In nucleotides, the CDR3 is TGCAGTGCGGAGGTAACAGGGTTGGATTATGGCTACACCTTC. Its translation is CSAEVTGLDYGYTF.

This chain joins TRBV6-5 and TRBJ2-5; TRBD2 is a possible D gene (7 bases). Trimming removed 4 bases from V and 6 bases from J, with 12 bases in between. This CDR3 has 13 residues. Germline values: CDR1 MNHEY, CDR2 SVGAGI. CDR3 loop: CASSWGGRQTQYF. CDR3 sequence (DNA): TGTGCCAGCAGTTGGGGGGGCAGGCAGACCCAGTACTTC.

In its sample, this clonotype was seen many times. This chain uses TRBV5-6 with TRBJ2-1; 9 bases align to TRBD2. Germline trimming cut 0 bases from V and 3 bases from J; bases unmatched to any gene: 4. The length of the CDR3 is 16 residues. Germline V gene sequence: CDR1 SGHDT, CDR2 YYEEEE. The CDR3 DNA follows: TGTGCCAGCAGCTTGGGTAGCGGGAGCTTCTACAATGAGCAGTTCTTC. Translation: CASSLGSGSFYNEQFF.